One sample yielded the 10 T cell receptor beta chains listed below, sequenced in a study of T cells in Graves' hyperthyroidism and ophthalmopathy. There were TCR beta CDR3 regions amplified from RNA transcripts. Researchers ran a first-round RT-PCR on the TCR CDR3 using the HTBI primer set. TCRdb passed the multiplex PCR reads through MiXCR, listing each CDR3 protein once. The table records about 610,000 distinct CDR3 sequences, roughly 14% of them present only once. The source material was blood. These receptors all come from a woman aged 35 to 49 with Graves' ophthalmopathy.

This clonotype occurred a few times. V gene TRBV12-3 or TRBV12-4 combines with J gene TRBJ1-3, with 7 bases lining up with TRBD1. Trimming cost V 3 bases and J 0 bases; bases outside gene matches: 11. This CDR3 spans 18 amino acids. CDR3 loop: CASSFQGDGLYSGNTIYF. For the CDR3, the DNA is TGTGCCAGCAGTTTTCAGGGGGACGGGTTGTACTCTGGAAACACCATATATTTT.

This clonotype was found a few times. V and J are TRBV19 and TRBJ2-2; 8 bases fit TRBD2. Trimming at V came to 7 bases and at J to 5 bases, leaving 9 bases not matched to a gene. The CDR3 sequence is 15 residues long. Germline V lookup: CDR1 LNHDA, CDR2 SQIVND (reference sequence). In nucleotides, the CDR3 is TGTGCCAGTACCACCGGGAGGGAGGGAACCGGGGAGCTGTTTTTT. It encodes CASTTGREGTGELFF. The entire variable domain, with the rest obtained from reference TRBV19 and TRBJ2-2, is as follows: DGGITQSPKYLFRKEGQNVTLSCEQNLNHDAMYWYRQDPGQGLRLIYYSQIVNDFQKGDIAEGYSVSREKKESFPLTVTSAQKNPTAFYLCASTTGREGTGELFFGEGSRLTVL.

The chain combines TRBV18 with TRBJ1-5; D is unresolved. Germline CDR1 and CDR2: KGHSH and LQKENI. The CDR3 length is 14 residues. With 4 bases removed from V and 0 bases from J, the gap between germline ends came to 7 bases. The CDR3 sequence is CASSREISNQPQHF. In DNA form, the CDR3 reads TGTGCCAGCTCACGGGAGATTAGCAATCAGCCCCAGCATTTT.

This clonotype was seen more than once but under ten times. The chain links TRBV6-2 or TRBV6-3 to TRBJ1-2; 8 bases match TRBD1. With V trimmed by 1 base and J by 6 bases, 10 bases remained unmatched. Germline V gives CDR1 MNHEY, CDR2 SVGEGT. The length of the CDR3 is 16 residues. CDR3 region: CASSYYPGQAENGYTF. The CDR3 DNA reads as TGTGCCAGCAGTTACTACCCGGGACAGGCCGAGAATGGCTACACCTTC.

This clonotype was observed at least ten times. The CDR3: CASSDPGWDTEAFF. The DNA of the CDR3 is TGTGCCAGCAGTGACCCAGGGTGGGACACTGAAGCTTTCTTT. V and J are TRBV2 and TRBJ1-1; tentative D call: TRBD1 (5 bases). The CDR3 sequence is 14 residues long. The V and J ends lost 3 bases and 3 bases respectively, with 11 bases between them. The germline gives CDR1 SNHLY, CDR2 FYNNEI.

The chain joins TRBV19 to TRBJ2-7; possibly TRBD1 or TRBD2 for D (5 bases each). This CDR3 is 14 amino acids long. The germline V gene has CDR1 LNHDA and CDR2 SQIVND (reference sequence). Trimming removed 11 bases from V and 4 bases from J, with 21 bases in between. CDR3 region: CAFLAVRGWYEQYF. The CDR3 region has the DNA TGTGCCTTCCTAGCCGTGAGGGGCTGGTACGAGCAGTACTTC.

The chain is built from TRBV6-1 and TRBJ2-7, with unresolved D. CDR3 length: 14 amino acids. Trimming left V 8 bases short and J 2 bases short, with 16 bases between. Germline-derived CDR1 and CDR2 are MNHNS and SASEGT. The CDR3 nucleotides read TGTGCCAGCTGGTCCCACCCACCAACCTACGAGCAGTACTTC. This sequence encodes CASWSHPPTYEQYF.

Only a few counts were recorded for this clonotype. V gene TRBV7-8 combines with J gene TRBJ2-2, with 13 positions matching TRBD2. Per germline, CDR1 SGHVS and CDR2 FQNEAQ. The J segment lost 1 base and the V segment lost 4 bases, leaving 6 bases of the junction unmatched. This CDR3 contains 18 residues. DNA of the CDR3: TGTGCCAGCAGCTCCCCGGGACTAGCGGGAAGGAACACCGGGGAGCTGTTTTTT. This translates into CASSSPGLAGRNTGELFF.

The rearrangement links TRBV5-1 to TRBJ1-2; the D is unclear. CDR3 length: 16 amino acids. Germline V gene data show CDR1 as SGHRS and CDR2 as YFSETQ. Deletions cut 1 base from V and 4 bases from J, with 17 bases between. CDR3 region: CASSLTGVSRGYGYTF. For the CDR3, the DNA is TGCGCCAGCAGCTTGACCGGGGTTTCCCGCGGCTATGGCTACACCTTC. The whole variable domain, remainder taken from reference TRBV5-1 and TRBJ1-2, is KAGVTQTPRYLIKTRGQQVTLSCSPISGHRSVSWYQQTPGQGLQFLFEYFSETQRNKGNFPGRFSGRQFSNSRSEMNVSTLELGDSALYLCASSLTGVSRGYGYTFGSGTRLTVV.

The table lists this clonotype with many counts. The CDR3 DNA reads TGCGCCAGCAGCTCCGGGACAAATTCCTACGAGCAGTACTTC. Amino acids: CASSSGTNSYEQYF. This rearrangement joins TRBV5-1 to TRBJ2-7, with D perhaps TRBD1 (6 bases). The CDR3 loop spans 14 amino acids. Between the trimmed V and J ends, which lost 3 bases and 1 base, there was a span of 11 bases. Germline V CDR1 and CDR2: SGHRS, YFSETQ.